The clone carrying this T cell receptor (beta chain) was recorded a few times. Its antigen is as yet unknown. This CDR3 region has 14 residues. The V gene end was trimmed by 0 bases and the J gene end by 6 bases; junction bases not matched to a gene: 0. Germline CDR1 MGHRA, CDR2 YSYEKL. The sample originates from a study of CD8+ T cells in alopecia areata. Sequencing templates came from extracted RNA that was reverse transcribed into cDNA. Generated by immunoSEQ multiplex PCR, the TCRdb table keeps only in-frame clones and is missing some. The sample shows 180,000 or so clones, 50% to 75% of them seen only once. Treatment specified: oral pan-JAK inhibitor, 5-10 mg twice daily. Overall study results and limits: Normal skin's resident alphabeta T cells are sequenced alongside lesional scalp T cells.

The receptor comes from a human donor with alopecia areata. The sample here was CD4+ T cells sorted from blood, taken at approximately week 60, from a patient treated with tofacitinib. The chain couples TRBV4-1 to TRBJ2-2; 8 bases match TRBD2. CDR3 sequence reads: CASSQEGLAGELFF. The CDR3 DNA reads TGCGCCAGCAGCCAAGAGGGACTAGCCGGGGAGCTGTTTTTT.